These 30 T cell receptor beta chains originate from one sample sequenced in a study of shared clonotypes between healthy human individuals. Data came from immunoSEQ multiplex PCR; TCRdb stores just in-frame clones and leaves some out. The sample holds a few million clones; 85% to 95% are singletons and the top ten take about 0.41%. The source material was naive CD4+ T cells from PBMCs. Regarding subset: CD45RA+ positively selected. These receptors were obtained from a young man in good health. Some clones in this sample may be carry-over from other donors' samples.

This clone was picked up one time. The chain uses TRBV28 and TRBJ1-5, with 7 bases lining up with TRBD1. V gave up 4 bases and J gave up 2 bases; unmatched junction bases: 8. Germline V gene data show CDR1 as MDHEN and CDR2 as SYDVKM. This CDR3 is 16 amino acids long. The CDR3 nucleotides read TGTGCCAGCAGTTCGACAGGGATTCGGGGCAATCAGCCCCAGCATTTT. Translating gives CASSSTGIRGNQPQHF. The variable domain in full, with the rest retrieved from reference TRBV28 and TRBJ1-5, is DVKVTQSSRYLVKRTGEKVFLECVQDMDHENMFWYRQDPGLGLRLIYFSYDVKMKEKGDIPEGYSVSREKKERFSLILESASTNQTSMYLCASSSTGIRGNQPQHFGDGTRLSIL.

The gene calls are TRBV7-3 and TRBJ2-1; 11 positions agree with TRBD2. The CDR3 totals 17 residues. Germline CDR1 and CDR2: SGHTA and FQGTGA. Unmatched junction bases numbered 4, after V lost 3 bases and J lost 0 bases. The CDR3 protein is CASSFTSGRTSYNEQFF. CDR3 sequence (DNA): TGTGCCAGCAGCTTTACTAGCGGGAGAACCTCCTACAATGAGCAGTTCTTC. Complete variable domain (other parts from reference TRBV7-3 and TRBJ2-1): GAGVSQTPSNKVTEKGKYVELRCDPISGHTALYWYRQSLGQGPEFLIYFQGTGAADDSGLPNDRFFAVRPEGSVSTLKIQRTERGDSAVYLCASSFTSGRTSYNEQFFGPGTRLTVL.

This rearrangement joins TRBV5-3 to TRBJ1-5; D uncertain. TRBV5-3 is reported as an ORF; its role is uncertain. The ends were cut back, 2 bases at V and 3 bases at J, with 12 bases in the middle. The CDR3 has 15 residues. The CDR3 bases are TGTGCCAGAAGCTTAGGGCAATCCTACAATCAGCCCCAGCATTTT. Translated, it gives CARSLGQSYNQPQHF.

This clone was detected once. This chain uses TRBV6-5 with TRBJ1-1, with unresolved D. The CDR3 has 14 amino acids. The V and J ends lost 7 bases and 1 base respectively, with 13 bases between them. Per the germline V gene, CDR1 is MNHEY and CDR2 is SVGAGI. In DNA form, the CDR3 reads TGTGCCAGCACCCCCGACGGAGGGAACACTGAAGCTTTCTTT. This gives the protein CASTPDGGNTEAFF.

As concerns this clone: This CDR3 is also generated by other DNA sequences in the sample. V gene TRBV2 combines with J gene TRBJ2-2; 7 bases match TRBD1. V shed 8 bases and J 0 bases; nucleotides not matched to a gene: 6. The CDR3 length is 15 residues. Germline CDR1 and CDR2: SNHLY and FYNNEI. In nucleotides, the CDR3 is TGTGCCAGCTCTCGGGACAGAGCGAACACCGGGGAGCTGTTTTTT. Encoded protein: CASSRDRANTGELFF.

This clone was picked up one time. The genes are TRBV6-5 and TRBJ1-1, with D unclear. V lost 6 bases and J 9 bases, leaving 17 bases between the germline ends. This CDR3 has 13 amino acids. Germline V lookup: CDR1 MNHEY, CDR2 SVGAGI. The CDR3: CASSPRGVWKAFF. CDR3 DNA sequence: TGTGCCAGCAGCCCCCGGGGTGTGTGGAAAGCTTTCTTT.

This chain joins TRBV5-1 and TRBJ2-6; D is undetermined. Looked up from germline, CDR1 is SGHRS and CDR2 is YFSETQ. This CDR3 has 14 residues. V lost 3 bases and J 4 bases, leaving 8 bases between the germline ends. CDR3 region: CASSYRLGANVLTF. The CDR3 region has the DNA TGCGCCAGCAGCTACCGCTTAGGGGCCAACGTCCTGACTTTC.

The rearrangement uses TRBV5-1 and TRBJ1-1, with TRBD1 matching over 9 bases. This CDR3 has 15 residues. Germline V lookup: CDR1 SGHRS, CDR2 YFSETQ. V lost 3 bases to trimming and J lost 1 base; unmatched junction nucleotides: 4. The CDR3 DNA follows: TGCGCCAGCAGCTCCCGGACAGGGGAGAACACTGAAGCTTTCTTT. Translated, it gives CASSSRTGENTEAFF.

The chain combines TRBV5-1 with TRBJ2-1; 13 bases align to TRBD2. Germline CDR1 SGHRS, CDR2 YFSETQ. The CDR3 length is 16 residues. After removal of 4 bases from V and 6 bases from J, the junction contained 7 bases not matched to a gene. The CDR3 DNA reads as TGCGCCAGCAGCCCCGGACTAGCGGGAGTCTCCAATGAGCAGTTCTTC. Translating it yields CASSPGLAGVSNEQFF.

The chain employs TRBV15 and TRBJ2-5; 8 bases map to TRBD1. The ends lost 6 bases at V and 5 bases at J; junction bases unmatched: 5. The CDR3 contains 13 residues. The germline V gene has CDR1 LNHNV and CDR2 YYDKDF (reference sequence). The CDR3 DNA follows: TGTGCCACCAGGCAGGGGGCGATTGAGACCCAGTACTTC. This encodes CATRQGAIETQYF.

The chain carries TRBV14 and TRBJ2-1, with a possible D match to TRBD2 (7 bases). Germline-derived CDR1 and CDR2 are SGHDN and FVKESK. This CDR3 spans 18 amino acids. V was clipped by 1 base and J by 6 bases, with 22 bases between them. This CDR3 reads CASSQVLGEGGGSNEQFF. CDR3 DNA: TGTGCCAGCAGCCAAGTGCTGGGAGAGGGGGGCGGGAGCAATGAGCAGTTCTTC.

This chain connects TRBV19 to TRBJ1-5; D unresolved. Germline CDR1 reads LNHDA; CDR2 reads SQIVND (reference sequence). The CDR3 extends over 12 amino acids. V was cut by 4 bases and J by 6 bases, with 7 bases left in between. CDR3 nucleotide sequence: TGTGCCAGTAGTAGGTCTTCTCAGCCCCAGCATTTT. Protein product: CASSRSSQPQHF. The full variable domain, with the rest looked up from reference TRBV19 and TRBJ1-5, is DGGITQSPKYLFRKEGQNVTLSCEQNLNHDAMYWYRQDPGQGLRLIYYSQIVNDFQKGDIAEGYSVSREKKESFPLTVTSAQKNPTAFYLCASSRSSQPQHFGDGTRLSIL.

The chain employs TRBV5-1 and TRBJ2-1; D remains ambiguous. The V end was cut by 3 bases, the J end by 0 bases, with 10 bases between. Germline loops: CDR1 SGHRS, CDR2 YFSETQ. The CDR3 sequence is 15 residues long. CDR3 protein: CASSWVAGSYNEQFF. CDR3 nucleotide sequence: TGCGCCAGCAGCTGGGTCGCTGGCTCCTACAATGAGCAGTTCTTC.

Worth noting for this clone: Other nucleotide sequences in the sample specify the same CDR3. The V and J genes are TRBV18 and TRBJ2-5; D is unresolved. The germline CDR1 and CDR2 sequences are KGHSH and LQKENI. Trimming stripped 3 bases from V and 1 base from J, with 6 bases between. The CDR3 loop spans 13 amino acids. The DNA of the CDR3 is TGTGCCAGCTCACCCCTCCTCCAAGAGACCCAGTACTTC. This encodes CASSPLLQETQYF.

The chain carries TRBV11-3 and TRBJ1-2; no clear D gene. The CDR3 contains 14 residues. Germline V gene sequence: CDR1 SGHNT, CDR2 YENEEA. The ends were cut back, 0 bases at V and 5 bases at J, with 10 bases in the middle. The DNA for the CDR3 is TGTGCCAGCAGCTTAGATTCCCTGGGGTATGGCTACACCTTC. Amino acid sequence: CASSLDSLGYGYTF. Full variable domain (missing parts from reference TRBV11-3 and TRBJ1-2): EAGVVQSPRYKIIEKKQPVAFWCNPISGHNTLYWYLQNLGQGPELLIRYENEEAVDDSQLPKDRFSAERLKGVDSTLKIQPAELGDSAVYLCASSLDSLGYGYTFGSGTRLTVV.

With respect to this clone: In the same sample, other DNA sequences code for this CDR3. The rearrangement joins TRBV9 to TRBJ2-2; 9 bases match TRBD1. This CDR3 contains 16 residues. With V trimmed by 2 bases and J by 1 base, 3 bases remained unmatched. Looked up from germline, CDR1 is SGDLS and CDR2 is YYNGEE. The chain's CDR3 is CASSVTGQGNTGELFF. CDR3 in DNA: TGTGCCAGCAGCGTGACGGGACAGGGGAACACCGGGGAGCTGTTTTTT. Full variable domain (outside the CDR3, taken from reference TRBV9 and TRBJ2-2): DSGVTQTPKHLITATGQRVTLRCSPRSGDLSVYWYQQSLDQGLQFLIQYYNGEERAKGNILERFSAQQFPDLHSELNLSSLELGDSALYFCASSVTGQGNTGELFFGEGSRLTVL.

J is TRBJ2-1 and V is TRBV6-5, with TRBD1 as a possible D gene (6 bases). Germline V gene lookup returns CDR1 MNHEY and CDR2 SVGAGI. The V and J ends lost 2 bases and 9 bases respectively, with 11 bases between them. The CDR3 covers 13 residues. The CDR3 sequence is CASSYDRKGEQFF. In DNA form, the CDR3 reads TGTGCCAGCAGTTACGACAGGAAGGGTGAGCAGTTCTTC.

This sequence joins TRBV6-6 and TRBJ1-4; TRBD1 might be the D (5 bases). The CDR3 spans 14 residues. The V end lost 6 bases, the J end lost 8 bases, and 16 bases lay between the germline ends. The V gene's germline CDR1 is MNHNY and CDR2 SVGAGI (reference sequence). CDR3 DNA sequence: TGTGCCAGCAGCCCCGGGGGTTGGGAAGAAAAACTGTTTTTT. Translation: CASSPGGWEEKLFF.

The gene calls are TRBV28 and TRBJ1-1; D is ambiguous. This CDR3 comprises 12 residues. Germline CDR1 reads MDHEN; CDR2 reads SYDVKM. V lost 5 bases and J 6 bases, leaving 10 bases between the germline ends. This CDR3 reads CASSLRVAEAFF. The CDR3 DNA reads TGTGCCAGCAGTCTACGTGTGGCTGAAGCTTTCTTT.

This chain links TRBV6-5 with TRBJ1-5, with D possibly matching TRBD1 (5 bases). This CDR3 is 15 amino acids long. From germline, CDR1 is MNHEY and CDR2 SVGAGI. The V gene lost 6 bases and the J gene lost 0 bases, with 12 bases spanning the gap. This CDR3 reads CASRLDSYSNQPQHF. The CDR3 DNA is TGTGCCAGCAGGCTCGACAGTTATAGCAATCAGCCCCAGCATTTT.

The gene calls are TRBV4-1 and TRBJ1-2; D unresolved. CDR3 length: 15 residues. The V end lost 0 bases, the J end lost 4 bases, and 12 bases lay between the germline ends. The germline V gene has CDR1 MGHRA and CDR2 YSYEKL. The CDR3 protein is CASSQDRAARYGYTF. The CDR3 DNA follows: TGCGCCAGCAGCCAAGATCGGGCCGCTCGCTATGGCTACACCTTC.

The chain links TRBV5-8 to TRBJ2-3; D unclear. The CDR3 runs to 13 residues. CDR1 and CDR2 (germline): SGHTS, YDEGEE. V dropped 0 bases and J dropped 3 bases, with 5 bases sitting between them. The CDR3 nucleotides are TGTGCCAGCAGCTTGGCCCGGACAGATACGCAGTATTTT. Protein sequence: CASSLARTDTQYF.

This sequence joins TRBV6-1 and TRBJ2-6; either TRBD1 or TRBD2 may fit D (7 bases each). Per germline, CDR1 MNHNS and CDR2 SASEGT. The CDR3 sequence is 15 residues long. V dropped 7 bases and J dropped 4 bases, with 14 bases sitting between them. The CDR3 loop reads CASNSGGAGANVLTF. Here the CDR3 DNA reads TGTGCCAGCAACTCAGGGGGGGCCGGGGCCAACGTCCTGACTTTC.

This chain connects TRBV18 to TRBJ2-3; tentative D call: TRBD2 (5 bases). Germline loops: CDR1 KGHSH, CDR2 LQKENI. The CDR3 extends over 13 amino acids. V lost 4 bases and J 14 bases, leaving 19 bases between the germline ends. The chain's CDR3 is CASSRELVEEAYF. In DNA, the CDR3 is TGTGCCAGCTCACGGGAACTAGTTGAGGAGGCGTATTTT.

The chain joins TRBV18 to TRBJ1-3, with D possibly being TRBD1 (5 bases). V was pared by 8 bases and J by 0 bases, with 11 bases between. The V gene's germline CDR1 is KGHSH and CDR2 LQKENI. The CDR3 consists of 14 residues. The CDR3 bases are TGTGCCAGCACGGGGCAGAGCTCTGGAAACACCATATATTTT. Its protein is CASTGQSSGNTIYF.

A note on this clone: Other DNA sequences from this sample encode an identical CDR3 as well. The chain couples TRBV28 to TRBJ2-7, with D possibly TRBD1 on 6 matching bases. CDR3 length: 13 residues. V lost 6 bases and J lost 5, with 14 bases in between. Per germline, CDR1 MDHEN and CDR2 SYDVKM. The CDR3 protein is CASRRQGRHEQYF. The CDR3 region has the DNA TGTGCCAGCAGACGGCAGGGGCGCCACGAGCAGTACTTC.

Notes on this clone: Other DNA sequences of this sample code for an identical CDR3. DNA of the CDR3: TGTGCCAGCGGACGGAGCAATCAGCCCCAGCATTTT. Its protein is CASGRSNQPQHF. The chain is built from TRBV6-5 and TRBJ1-5; D is undetermined. Germline lookup yields CDR1 MNHEY and CDR2 SVGAGI. V was clipped by 8 bases and J by 1 base, with 6 bases between them. This CDR3 is built from 12 residues.

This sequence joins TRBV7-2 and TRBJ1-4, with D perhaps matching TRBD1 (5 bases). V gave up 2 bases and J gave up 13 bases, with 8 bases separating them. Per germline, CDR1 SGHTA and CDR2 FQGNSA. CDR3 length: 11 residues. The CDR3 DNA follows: TGTGCCAGCAGCTTACTCGGGGGACTGTTTTTT. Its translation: CASSLLGGLFF.

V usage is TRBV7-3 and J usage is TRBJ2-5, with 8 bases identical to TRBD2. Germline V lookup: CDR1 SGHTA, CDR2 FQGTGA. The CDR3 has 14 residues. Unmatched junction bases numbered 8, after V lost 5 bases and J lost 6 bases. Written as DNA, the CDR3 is TGTGCCAGCAGCCCGGGGAGCGGGAGACAGACCCAGTACTTC. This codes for CASSPGSGRQTQYF.

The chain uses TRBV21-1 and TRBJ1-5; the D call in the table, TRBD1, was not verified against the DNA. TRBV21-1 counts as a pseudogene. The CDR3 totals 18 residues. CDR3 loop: CASSTRDRGRLSNQPQHF. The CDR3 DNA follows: TGTGCCAGCAGCACCCGGGACAGGGGGCGACTTAGCAATCAGCCCCAGCATTTT.